One and the same sample provided the 6 T cell receptor beta chains below, sequenced in a study of shared clonotypes between healthy human individuals. The assay was immunoSEQ multiplex PCR, and TCRdb's table has in-frame clones only and misses some. The sample yields under 1 million clones, 96% seen once. Only CD45RO-negative cells positively selected for CCR7 counted as naive CD8 cells, so terminally differentiated effector memory CD45RA+ cells were excluded. Sequencing used naive CD8+ T cells sorted from blood. The receptors come from a man aged 25 to 40 in good health.

CDR3 sequence (DNA): TGTGCCAGCAGCTACCGAGTAGGGGCCTACAATGAGCAGTTCTTC. Encoded protein: CASSYRVGAYNEQFF. The J gene is TRBJ2-1, the V gene TRBV6-5, with D perhaps matching TRBD1 (5 bases). Germline CDR1 MNHEY, CDR2 SVGAGI. The CDR3 is 15 amino acids. V was clipped by 6 bases and J by 2 bases, with 14 bases between them.

This chain joins TRBV11-2 and TRBJ2-7, with 8 bases matching TRBD1. Trimming cost V 6 bases and J 5 bases; bases outside gene matches: 6. Germline V gives CDR1 SGHAT, CDR2 FQNNGV. The CDR3 has 13 amino acids. CDR3 residues: CASRGTGRNEQYF. The CDR3, as DNA: TGTGCCAGCAGGGGGACAGGACGAAACGAGCAGTACTTC.

V and J are TRBV27 and TRBJ2-7, with 9 bases aligning to TRBD2. The V gene end was trimmed by 1 base and the J gene end by 4 bases; junction bases not matched to a gene: 8. CDR1 and CDR2 from the germline V gene are MNHEY and SMNVEV (reference sequence). The CDR3 contains 16 residues. CDR3 sequence (DNA): TGTGCCAGCAGTTTATGGGCTAGCGGGAAGAGATACGAGCAGTACTTC. It encodes CASSLWASGKRYEQYF.

The chain couples TRBV6-1 to TRBJ2-1, with TRBD2 matching 13 bases. The V gene end was trimmed by 4 bases and the J gene end by 6 bases; junction bases not matched to a gene: 3. Germline V gives CDR1 MNHNS, CDR2 SASEGT. The CDR3 loop spans 15 amino acids. CDR3 region: CASSAGLAGVNEQFF. The DNA for the CDR3 is TGTGCCAGCAGTGCAGGACTAGCGGGAGTCAATGAGCAGTTCTTC.

V and J are TRBV7-8 and TRBJ2-1, with no clear D. The germline V gene has CDR1 SGHVS and CDR2 FQNEAQ. CDR3 length: 14 amino acids. V dropped 2 bases and J dropped 7 bases, with 12 bases sitting between them. CDR3 sequence: CASSLRAGFNEQFF. DNA for the CDR3: TGTGCCAGCAGCTTACGGGCAGGTTTTAATGAGCAGTTCTTC.

The rearrangement joins TRBV29-1 to TRBJ1-1; D call uncertain. Per germline, CDR1 SQVTM and CDR2 ANQGSEA. The ends were cut back, 2 bases at V and 5 bases at J, with 15 bases in the middle. CDR3 size: 14 residues. The DNA for the CDR3 is TGCAGCGTTGAATCGGGGAACCAAGGGACTGAAGCTTTCTTT. It specifies CSVESGNQGTEAFF.